One and the same sample provided the 13 T cell receptor beta chains below, sequenced in a study of beta chain features in type 1 diabetes. Sequenced material consisted of expressed TCRB transcripts (all of the isolated RNA was reverse transcribed). Sequencing was performed with immunoSEQ multiplex PCR; in TCRdb, only in-frame clones are kept and a portion is missing. Among about 120,000 clones listed, around 15% were seen once. Antigen specificity for these receptors is unknown. Findings and caveats of the study: The study found moderately but significantly shorter TCRB CDR3s in all four CD4+ subsets of Type 1 diabetes patients.

The sequencing input was central memory CD4+ T cells from blood. These receptor sequences come from a man aged 25-45 years with type 1 diabetes.

This clone was picked up a small number of times. The chain is built from TRBV27 and TRBJ1-5; 7 positions agree with TRBD1. Germline V lookup: CDR1 MNHEY, CDR2 SMNVEV (reference sequence). J was trimmed by 2 bases and V by 3 bases; bases with no gene match: 7. The CDR3 loop spans 16 amino acids. The CDR3 nucleotides read TGTGCCAGCAGTTTTGAAGGGGGCTACGGCAATCAGCCCCAGCATTTT. Translating it yields CASSFEGGYGNQPQHF.

The chain links TRBV4-2 to TRBJ2-2; D remains ambiguous. The CDR3 has 16 residues. The germline CDR1 and CDR2 sequences are LGHNA and YNFKEQ. V lost 0 bases and J 0 bases, leaving 8 bases between the germline ends. CDR3 in amino acids: CASSQEGSANTGELFF. The CDR3 DNA is TGTGCCAGCAGCCAAGAAGGCAGCGCGAACACCGGGGAGCTGTTTTTT.

With regard to this clone: The junction departs from the called germline gene at one end, perhaps through a read error. This chain uses TRBV6-1 with TRBJ2-7; D may be TRBD1 (6 bases). CDR3 length: 12 amino acids. Germline lookup yields CDR1 MNHNS and CDR2 SASEGT. CDR3 in amino acids: CASSEAETGGHF. Written as DNA, the CDR3 is TGTGCCAGCAGTGAAGCAGAGACAGGCGGACACTTC.

This clone was seen more than once but under ten times. V gene TRBV29-1 combines with J gene TRBJ1-1; no definite D call. Trimming took 6 bases from V and 4 from J, leaving 18 bases between them. CDR3 length equals 14 residues. Germline lookup yields CDR1 SQVTM and CDR2 ANQGSEA. CDR3: CSVSPPTEFTEAFF. CDR3 DNA: TGCAGCGTCTCCCCGCCTACCGAGTTCACTGAAGCTTTCTTT.

This clone was seen a few times. The chain has TRBV6-5 and TRBJ1-2; 7 bases agree with TRBD1. The germline V gene has CDR1 MNHEY and CDR2 SVGAGI. The CDR3 totals 13 residues. Trimming took 5 bases from V and 7 from J; bases not matched to a gene: 7. This CDR3 reads CASSPDRKSGYTF. CDR3 DNA: TGTGCCAGCAGTCCGGACAGGAAAAGTGGCTACACCTTC.

V is TRBV29-1 and J is TRBJ1-2, with unresolved D. Germline assignment: CDR1 SQVTM and CDR2 ANQGSEA. The CDR3 extends over 14 amino acids. Trimming cost V 7 bases and J 4 bases, with 19 bases left between them. DNA of the CDR3: TGCAGCGCTCCTAACAGTGCCCGGGGCTATGGCTACACCTTC. Amino acids: CSAPNSARGYGYTF.

The chain recombines TRBV7-2 with TRBJ2-7; 14 bases match TRBD2. Germline assignment: CDR1 SGHTA and CDR2 FQGNSA. The CDR3 has 15 residues. The J segment lost 3 bases and the V segment lost 6 bases, leaving 4 bases of the junction unmatched. In nucleotides, the CDR3 is TGTGCCAGCAGTTGGACTAGCGGGGGGATCTACGAGCAGTACTTC. This codes for CASSWTSGGIYEQYF.

J is TRBJ2-5 and V is TRBV4-1; D call uncertain. The CDR3 is 14 amino acids. CDR1 MGHRA and CDR2 YSYEKL come from the germline V gene. The V and J ends lost 0 bases and 4 bases respectively, with 9 bases between them. DNA for the CDR3: TGCGCCAGCAGCCAAGATGGCGGTGGAGAGACCCAGTACTTC. It translates to CASSQDGGGETQYF.

This clone was seen many times. The CDR3 DNA is TGTGCCAGCAGGGACAGACCCACAGATACGCAGTATTTT. Residues: CASRDRPTDTQYF. V is TRBV2 and J is TRBJ2-3; perhaps TRBD1 as D (6 bases). The CDR3 contains 13 residues. Germline CDR1 reads SNHLY; CDR2 reads FYNNEI. V was pared by 6 bases and J by 2 bases, with 9 bases between.

This clone was counted only a few times. The gene calls are TRBV15 and TRBJ1-6; D is perhaps TRBD1 (5 bases). V lost 5 bases and J 8 bases, leaving 16 bases between the germline ends. Germline V gene sequence: CDR1 LNHNV, CDR2 YYDKDF (reference sequence). CDR3 size: 15 residues. The CDR3 reads CATSGGSNEYSPLHF. The CDR3 nucleotides read TGTGCCACCAGCGGGGGTAGCAACGAATATTCACCCCTCCACTTT.

The gene calls are TRBV9 and TRBJ2-1; 12 bases match TRBD2. There are 17 residues in the CDR3. Losses at the gene ends were 2 bases for V and 9 bases for J; bases not matched to a gene: 12. Germline V gives CDR1 SGDLS, CDR2 YYNGEE. In DNA form, the CDR3 reads TGTGCCAGCAGCGTCCAGCCCTCTAGCGGGGGGGCCGGTGAGCAGTTCTTC. It encodes CASSVQPSSGGAGEQFF. The variable domain in full, with the rest retrieved from reference TRBV9 and TRBJ2-1, is DSGVTQTPKHLITATGQRVTLRCSPRSGDLSVYWYQQSLDQGLQFLIQYYNGEERAKGNILERFSAQQFPDLHSELNLSSLELGDSALYFCASSVQPSSGGAGEQFFGPGTRLTVL.

This clone was seen more than once but under ten times. The rearrangement links TRBV7-2 to TRBJ2-5; 8 bases agree with TRBD2. J lost 3 bases, V lost 6 bases, and 6 bases had no gene match. There are 14 residues in the CDR3. Germline V CDR1 and CDR2: SGHTA, FQGNSA. CDR3 coding DNA: TGTGCCAGCAGTTTTTCGGGACTAGAAGAGACCCAGTACTTC. This encodes CASSFSGLEETQYF.

This clone was recorded at least ten times. This chain connects TRBV5-5 to TRBJ2-3; 13 bases align to TRBD2. Trimming removed 4 bases from V and 4 bases from J; junction bases left unmatched: 15. From germline, CDR1 is SGHKS and CDR2 YYEKEE (reference sequence). The CDR3 consists of 19 residues. CDR3 sequence: CASSPMTSGGTGYPDTQYF. The CDR3, as DNA: TGTGCCAGCAGCCCTATGACTAGCGGGGGGACCGGGTATCCAGATACGCAGTATTTT.